Presented here are 8 T cell receptor beta chains from one specimen sequenced in a study of spatial heterogeneity in lung cancer. Findings of the study overall: For expanded intratumoral alpha and beta TCRs, counts tracked tumor mutation counts.

Which antigens these TCRs recognize remains unknown. Specified time point: sample taken at primary tumor resection. TCRdb fed the 5' RACE reads into MiXCR, producing one record per CDR3 protein. The sample shows more than 20,000 distinct CDR3 sequences, under 7.5% of them seen only once. The sample in question was lung tumor tissue, obtained at surgery. The receptors shown here come from a male donor with early-stage non-small cell lung cancer.

V usage is TRBV7-9 and J usage is TRBJ1-1; TRBD1 matches at 7 bases. The germline V gene has CDR1 SEHNR and CDR2 FQNEAQ (reference sequence). CDR3 length: 15 residues. V shed 5 bases, J shed 0 bases, and the junction held 6 bases outside the gene matches. CDR3 residues: CASSQRDSLNTEAFF. DNA for the CDR3: TGTGCCAGCAGCCAGAGGGACAGCTTGAACACTGAAGCTTTCTTT. Filled out from reference TRBV7-9 and TRBJ1-1, the complete variable domain reads DTGVSQNPRHKITKRGQNVTFRCDPISEHNRLYWYRQTLGQGPEFLTYFQNEAQLEKSRLLSDRFSAERPKGSFSTLEIQRTEQGDSAMYLCASSQRDSLNTEAFFGQGTRLTVV.

This chain uses TRBV3-1 with TRBJ1-3, with D maybe TRBD1 (5 bases). V lost 0 bases to trimming and J lost 8 bases, with 8 bases between them. The CDR3 is 13 residues long. The germline gives CDR1 LGHDT, CDR2 YNNKEL (reference sequence). This CDR3 is CASSQDRGDTIYF. CDR3 DNA sequence: TGTGCCAGCAGCCAAGATCGAGGGGACACCATATATTTT.

This clonotype has only one observation. V gene TRBV28 combines with J gene TRBJ2-5; D might be TRBD2 (6 bases). V lost 4 bases, J lost 2 bases, and 14 bases lay in between. The CDR3 loop spans 15 amino acids. Germline V gene sequence: CDR1 MDHEN, CDR2 SYDVKM. CDR3 sequence reads: CASSSMGLGQETQYF. CDR3 DNA sequence: TGTGCCAGCAGTTCCATGGGACTGGGGCAAGAGACCCAGTACTTC.

This clonotype was seen at least ten times. The V call is TRBV7-2, the J call TRBJ1-1; TRBD1 is a possible D gene (6 bases). Germline V lookup: CDR1 SGHTA, CDR2 FQGNSA. V was pared by 2 bases and J by 5 bases, with 9 bases between. The CDR3 runs to 13 residues. DNA for the CDR3: TGTGCCAGCAGCTTACAGGGGATGACTGAAGCTTTCTTT. This translates into CASSLQGMTEAFF.

This clonotype was counted at least ten times. The rearrangement joins TRBV20-1 to TRBJ1-3; D is uncertain. Germline CDR1 and CDR2: DFQATT and SNEGSKA (reference sequence). This CDR3 is 13 amino acids long. Trimming took 0 bases from V and 2 from J, leaving 5 bases between them. The chain's CDR3 is CSAREGAGNTIYF. The CDR3, as DNA: TGCAGTGCTAGAGAAGGCGCTGGAAACACCATATATTTT.

This clonotype came up many times. The chain links TRBV12-3 or TRBV12-4 to TRBJ2-3; 7 bases line up with TRBD2. The CDR3 totals 16 residues. With 6 bases clipped from V and 2 bases from J, the junction kept 11 bases outside the gene matches. CDR3 in amino acids: CASSSVLAAYTDTQYF. CDR3 DNA: TGTGCCAGCAGCTCTGTTCTAGCGGCGTACACAGATACGCAGTATTTT.

This chain uses TRBV28 with TRBJ2-3; 10 positions match TRBD1. CDR3 length equals 14 residues. Per the germline V gene, CDR1 is MDHEN and CDR2 is SYDVKM. Trimming took 6 bases from V and 6 from J; bases not matched to a gene: 6. The CDR3 region is CASSRQGAPDTQYF. CDR3 coding DNA: TGTGCCAGCAGCCGACAGGGGGCGCCTGATACGCAGTATTTT.

The rearrangement links TRBV10-3 to TRBJ1-6, with 10 bases identical to TRBD1. This CDR3 has 15 residues. Germline V gene sequence: CDR1 ENHRY, CDR2 SYGVKD. Losses at the gene ends were 6 bases for V and 11 bases for J; bases not matched to a gene: 10. The CDR3 is CAIRGDRGVRTPLHF. In DNA form, the CDR3 reads TGTGCCATCAGGGGGGACAGGGGCGTACGTACACCCCTCCACTTT.